This passage covers 17 T cell receptor beta chains from one sample sequenced in a study of T cell responses to AZD1222 COVID-19 vaccine. Here immunoSEQ multiplex PCR was the method, and the copy in TCRdb shows in-frame clones only, minus some. The table includes some 140,000 clones, approximately 92% detected once. The input for sequencing was peripheral blood, taken 28 days after the second AZD1222 dose. These receptors all stem from an adult who received the AZD1222 COVID-19 vaccine.

The table lists this clone with a few counts. The chain joins TRBV19 to TRBJ1-6; D call uncertain. Germline V gene lookup returns CDR1 LNHDA and CDR2 SQIVND (reference sequence). Trimming removed 3 bases at V and 3 bases at J, with 9 bases between. CDR3 length: 15 amino acids. CDR3 loop: CASSIGGIYNSPLHF. The DNA for the CDR3 is TGTGCCAGTAGTATTGGCGGAATCTATAATTCACCCCTCCACTTT.

This clone was detected only once. V gene TRBV2 combines with J gene TRBJ2-7; D is unresolved. The CDR3 sequence is 12 residues long. The V gene lost 5 bases and the J gene lost 4 bases, with 9 bases spanning the gap. Germline CDR1 is SNHLY and CDR2 is FYNNEI. CDR3 sequence (DNA): TGTGCCAGCAGTACGACATATTACGAGCAGTACTTC. Its protein product is CASSTTYYEQYF.

V gene TRBV19 combines with J gene TRBJ1-2; D is ambiguous. Deletions cut 10 bases from V and 8 bases from J, with 20 bases between. Germline V lookup: CDR1 LNHDA, CDR2 SQIVND (reference sequence). The CDR3 runs 13 residues. The CDR3 is CATSPVGSRGYTF. The DNA of the CDR3 is TGTGCCACCTCCCCCGTAGGCTCGAGGGGCTACACCTTC. Looking up the rest from reference TRBV19 and TRBJ1-2 gives the full variable domain: DGGITQSPKYLFRKEGQNVTLSCEQNLNHDAMYWYRQDPGQGLRLIYYSQIVNDFQKGDIAEGYSVSREKKESFPLTVTSAQKNPTAFYLCATSPVGSRGYTFGSGTRLTVV.

The CDR3 sequence is CSVEDRGQGFWNTEAFF. DNA of the CDR3: TGCAGCGTTGAAGATCGAGGACAGGGCTTTTGGAACACTGAAGCTTTCTTT. The chain employs TRBV29-1 and TRBJ1-1, with TRBD1 identical over 8 bases. The CDR3 has 17 residues. V lost 0 bases, J lost 1 base, and 10 bases stayed unmatched. The germline V gene encodes CDR1 SQVTM and CDR2 ANQGSEA. The full variable domain, in which reference TRBV29-1 and TRBJ1-1 provide the parts outside the CDR3, is SAVISQKPSRDICQRGTSLTIQCQVDSQVTMMFWYRQQPGQSLTLIATANQGSEATYESGFVIDKFPISRPNLTFSTLTVSNMSPEDSSIYLCSVEDRGQGFWNTEAFFGQGTRLTVV.

The chain recombines TRBV28 with TRBJ2-2, with D tentatively TRBD1 or TRBD2 (6 bases each). This CDR3 region has 14 residues. Germline lookup yields CDR1 MDHEN and CDR2 SYDVKM. Between the trimmed V and J ends, which lost 8 bases and 3 bases, there was a span of 13 bases. In nucleotides, the CDR3 is TGTGCCAGCGGAGGGGGGATCGACACCGGGGAGCTGTTTTTT. This encodes CASGGGIDTGELFF.

V is TRBV11-1 and J is TRBJ1-1; a weak D match, TRBD1 (5 bases). The CDR3 sequence is 12 residues long. Deletions cut 5 bases from V and 6 bases from J, with 10 bases between. Germline V gene sequence: CDR1 SGHAT, CDR2 FQDESV (reference sequence). CDR3 sequence: CASSPGAPEAFF. Here the CDR3 DNA reads TGTGCCAGCAGCCCCGGGGCCCCTGAAGCTTTCTTT.

The J gene is TRBJ1-5, the V gene TRBV6-6; 8 nucleotides line up with TRBD1. Germline V gene lookup returns CDR1 MNHNY and CDR2 SVGAGI (reference sequence). After removal of 5 bases from V and 5 bases from J, the junction contained 5 bases not matched to a gene. CDR3 length: 14 residues. The CDR3 is CASSGQGSDQPQHF. The CDR3 bases are TGTGCCAGCAGTGGACAGGGTTCGGATCAGCCCCAGCATTTT.

The chain joins TRBV7-9 to TRBJ2-7; 8 positions agree with TRBD2. The V gene's germline CDR1 is SEHNR and CDR2 FQNEAQ (reference sequence). The CDR3 spans 13 residues. V trimming: 5 bases; J trimming: 4 bases; junction bases outside the gene matches: 4. CDR3 in DNA: TGTGCCAGCAGCGCTACGGGGGGGTACGAGCAGTACTTC. This codes for CASSATGGYEQYF.

The chain carries TRBV24-1 and TRBJ1-4; D gene ambiguous. V shed 3 bases and J shed 3 bases, with 10 bases lying between them. CDR3 size: 15 residues. Germline V gives CDR1 KGHDR, CDR2 SFDVKD. The CDR3 sequence: CATSDPSNANEKLFF. CDR3 in DNA: TGTGCCACCAGTGATCCCAGTAACGCTAATGAAAAACTGTTTTTT.

The chain couples TRBV29-1 to TRBJ2-2, with D unresolved. The CDR3 extends over 11 amino acids. CDR1 is SQVTM and CDR2 is ANQGSEA in the germline V gene. V was pared by 6 bases and J by 3 bases, with 5 bases between. The CDR3 coding sequence is TGCAGCGTCCGACACACCGGGGAGCTGTTTTTT. Residues: CSVRHTGELFF.

The gene calls are TRBV29-1 and TRBJ1-2; 7 bases are shared with TRBD1. Germline V gene data show CDR1 as SQVTM and CDR2 as ANQGSEA. V shed 5 bases, J shed 4 bases, and the junction held 7 bases outside the gene matches. This CDR3 contains 13 residues. CDR3 in DNA: TGCAGCGTTCGAGAGGGACAGAGCTATGGCTACACCTTC. It encodes CSVREGQSYGYTF.

This clone was recorded once. This rearrangement joins TRBV5-6 to TRBJ2-3; D is possibly TRBD2 (6 bases). The germline V gene encodes CDR1 SGHDT and CDR2 YYEEEE. The CDR3 totals 13 residues. Trimming pared 3 bases from V and 4 bases from J, leaving 9 bases between. In DNA, the CDR3 is TGTGCCAGCAGCTCCTGGGGGGCAGATACGCAGTATTTT. Its translation is CASSSWGADTQYF.

This clone has only one observation. The chain has TRBV5-5 and TRBJ1-3; D is ambiguous. The CDR3 is 15 amino acids. Germline CDR1 is SGHKS and CDR2 is YYEKEE (reference sequence). V gave up 6 bases and J gave up 0 bases, with 13 bases separating them. Written as DNA, the CDR3 is TGTGCCAGCAACTTCGGACCGCTCTCTGGAAACACCATATATTTT. Amino acid sequence: CASNFGPLSGNTIYF.

The rearrangement links TRBV24-1 to TRBJ1-5; 8 bases are a match to TRBD1. Germline V gene data show CDR1 as KGHDR and CDR2 as SFDVKD. V gave up 5 bases and J gave up 10 bases; unmatched junction bases: 3. This CDR3 has 12 residues. The CDR3 region is CATSAGGPPQHF. The CDR3 coding sequence is TGTGCCACCAGTGCAGGGGGCCCACCCCAGCATTTT.

The chain recombines TRBV29-1 with TRBJ2-2, with TRBD1 matching 7 bases. The V and J ends lost 7 bases and 0 bases, in that order; junction bases with no gene match: 8. The CDR3 is 15 residues long. Germline-derived CDR1 and CDR2 are SQVTM and ANQGSEA. The DNA for the CDR3 is TGCAGCGCCGGTGGGGACAGATCGAACACCGGGGAGCTGTTTTTT. It specifies CSAGGDRSNTGELFF.

This sequence joins TRBV6-4 and TRBJ2-1, with a tentative D call TRBD2 (6 bases). Germline CDR1 and CDR2: MRHNA and SNTAGT. This CDR3 comprises 14 residues. V was pared by 2 bases and J by 8 bases, with 13 bases between. CDR3 sequence reads: CASSDVGGTDEQFF. The CDR3 nucleotides are TGTGCCAGCAGTGACGTCGGCGGGACTGATGAGCAGTTCTTC.

V is TRBV29-1 and J is TRBJ2-5, with 10 bases fitting TRBD1. With V trimmed by 5 bases and J by 4 bases, 4 bases remained unmatched. This CDR3 is 13 amino acids long. Per germline, CDR1 SQVTM and CDR2 ANQGSEA. This chain's CDR3 is CSVRQGATETQYF. As DNA, the CDR3 is TGCAGCGTTAGACAGGGGGCCACAGAGACCCAGTACTTC.